Following are 29 T cell receptor beta chains from one sample sequenced in a study of blood T cells in healthy people across ages. The use of a sample-barcoded 5' primer and a J-beta primer mix characterized a second PCR of roughly 7 to 11 cycles. MiXCR, run by TCRdb on the 5' RACE reads, gives a single entry per CDR3 protein. Of approximately 580,000 distinct CDR3 sequences in the sample, around 24% were seen once. These data were also filed under a second study, of T cells of mothers and their children.

The sample was blood. The receptors shown here come from a boy aged 10-17 years in good health.

This chain uses TRBV6-2 or TRBV6-3 with TRBJ2-1; TRBD1 is a possible D gene (6 bases). The germline CDR1 and CDR2 sequences are MNHEY and SVGEGT. Trimming pared 6 bases from V and 4 bases from J, leaving 10 bases between. The CDR3 extends over 13 amino acids. The CDR3 coding sequence is TGTGCCAGCAGGATACAGGGATACAATGAGCAGTTCTTC. Amino acids: CASRIQGYNEQFF.

This clonotype has just a few counts. The rearrangement uses TRBV30 and TRBJ2-7; no definite D call. Trimming cost V 1 base and J 4 bases, with 5 bases left between them. CDR1 GTSNPN and CDR2 SVGIG come from the germline V gene (reference sequence). This CDR3 has 11 amino acids. The CDR3 here is CAWSAQYEQYF. CDR3 nucleotides: TGTGCCTGGAGTGCCCAGTACGAGCAGTACTTC. Drawing the rest from reference TRBV30 and TRBJ2-7, the complete variable domain is SQTIHQWPATLVQPVGSPLSLECTVEGTSNPNLYWYRQAAGRGLQLLFYSVGIGQISSEVPQNLSASRPQDRQFILSSKKLLLSDSGFYLCAWSAQYEQYFGPGTRLTVT.

The chain employs TRBV20-1 and TRBJ1-5; D is unclear. The V gene lost 3 bases and the J gene lost 0 bases, with 15 bases spanning the gap. The length of the CDR3 is 16 residues. Per germline, CDR1 DFQATT and CDR2 SNEGSKA (reference sequence). CDR3 loop: CSARIWGYDSNQPQHF. The CDR3 nucleotides are TGCAGTGCTAGGATCTGGGGATACGATAGCAATCAGCCCCAGCATTTT.

The J gene is TRBJ2-7, the V gene TRBV6-2 or TRBV6-3, with a possible D match to TRBD1 (5 bases). Germline V CDR1 and CDR2: MNHEY, SVGEGT. Trimming pared 0 bases from V and 2 bases from J, leaving 11 bases between. There are 15 residues in the CDR3. The CDR3 region has the DNA TGTGCCAGCAGTTACTCCGTAGGGGAACCCTACGAGCAGTACTTC. Protein sequence: CASSYSVGEPYEQYF.

This clonotype turned up a few times. The chain is built from TRBV7-2 and TRBJ1-4; 9 positions agree with TRBD1. The V segment lost 5 bases and the J segment 3 bases; nucleotides outside the gene matches: 10. Germline V lookup: CDR1 SGHTA, CDR2 FQGNSA. The CDR3 totals 17 residues. For the CDR3, the DNA is TGTGCCAGCAGCGTTAGCGATTGGACAGGGGCTAATGAAAAACTGTTTTTT. It translates to CASSVSDWTGANEKLFF.

Ten or more counts support this clonotype. This rearrangement joins TRBV4-3 to TRBJ1-6, with D uncertain. V gave up 1 base and J gave up 7 bases, with 14 bases separating them. The CDR3 runs to 16 residues. Germline assignment: CDR1 LGHNA and CDR2 YSLEER. CDR3: CASSQGETPQNSPLHF. CDR3 nucleotides: TGCGCCAGCAGCCAAGGGGAAACACCCCAGAATTCACCCCTCCACTTT.

This rearrangement joins TRBV4-1 to TRBJ2-5; TRBD1 or TRBD2 may be the D gene (5 bases each). The CDR3 has 14 amino acids. Deletions cut 0 bases from V and 1 base from J, with 6 bases between. Germline CDR1 and CDR2: MGHRA and YSYEKL. DNA for the CDR3: TGCGCCAGCAGCCAAGAAGGGACCCAAGAGACCCAGTACTTC. It codes for CASSQEGTQETQYF.

This clonotype was detected a few times. The CDR3 DNA is TGCAGCGCCGCGGAGGACAGAGTATCCTCAGATACGCAGTATTTT. This codes for CSAAEDRVSSDTQYF. The gene calls are TRBV29-1 and TRBJ2-3, with D possibly being TRBD1 (6 bases). Trimming pared 7 bases from V and 4 bases from J, leaving 21 bases between. The germline CDR1 and CDR2 sequences are SQVTM and ANQGSEA. The CDR3 length is 15 residues.

A few counts support this clonotype. The chain recombines TRBV28 with TRBJ2-3; unclear D gene. There are 13 residues in the CDR3. Trimming pared 7 bases from V and 4 bases from J, leaving 12 bases between. The germline V gene encodes CDR1 MDHEN and CDR2 SYDVKM. The CDR3 coding sequence is TGTGCCAGCACCAGACACGTCGCAGATACGCAGTATTTT. This codes for CASTRHVADTQYF.

The chain recombines TRBV7-2 with TRBJ2-4, with 16 bases aligning to TRBD2. CDR1 is SGHTA and CDR2 is FQGNSA in the germline V gene. V trimming: 5 bases; J trimming: 2 bases; junction bases outside the gene matches: 12. This CDR3 is built from 20 residues. The CDR3 loop reads CASSASPGLAGGPSKNIQYF. Here the CDR3 DNA reads TGTGCCAGCAGCGCTTCCCCGGGACTAGCGGGGGGGCCATCCAAAAACATTCAGTACTTC.

V usage is TRBV4-3 and J usage is TRBJ2-7; D perhaps matches TRBD1 (5 bases). The germline V gene has CDR1 LGHNA and CDR2 YSLEER. V was cut by 0 bases and J by 3 bases, with 15 bases left in between. There are 16 residues in the CDR3. The CDR3 region is CASSQDPDRNLYEQYF. As DNA, the CDR3 is TGCGCCAGCAGCCAAGATCCAGACAGAAACCTCTACGAGCAGTACTTC.

The CDR3 protein is CASRSTWDRGYEQYF. CDR3 coding DNA: TGTGCCAGCAGAAGTACTTGGGACAGGGGCTACGAGCAGTACTTC. The chain employs TRBV6-5 and TRBJ2-5; 10 positions agree with TRBD1. The J call may be faulty, since TRBJ2-7 better matches the DNA end. Germline CDR1 reads MNHEY; CDR2 reads SVGAGI. The CDR3 spans 15 residues.

Written as DNA, the CDR3 is TGTGCCAGCAGCCCCTGGGGGATTAGTGGCTACGAGCAGTACTTC. Protein sequence: CASSPWGISGYEQYF. J is TRBJ2-5 and V is TRBV7-2; possibly TRBD1 or TRBD2 for D (5 bases each). The end of the DNA aligns better with TRBJ2-7, so the J call may be wrong. The CDR3 runs 15 residues. Germline V gives CDR1 SGHTA, CDR2 FQGNSA.

This clonotype was observed a few times. This chain joins TRBV7-9 and TRBJ1-4; weak D call: TRBD1 (6 bases). V lost 6 bases, J lost 6 bases, and 17 bases lay in between. Germline V gives CDR1 SEHNR, CDR2 FQNEAQ (reference sequence). This CDR3 comprises 15 residues. The CDR3 reads CASRPPGHMDEKLFF. In nucleotides, the CDR3 is TGTGCCAGCAGACCTCCGGGACATATGGATGAAAAACTGTTTTTT.

The CDR3 DNA sequence: TGTGCCAGCATTCCAAGGTCGGGGTGGGAAAAACTGTTTTTT. Protein sequence: CASIPRSGWEKLFF. V gene TRBV28 combines with J gene TRBJ1-4; D unclear. Between the trimmed V and J ends, which lost 7 bases and 8 bases, there was a span of 17 bases. Germline V gives CDR1 MDHEN, CDR2 SYDVKM. The CDR3 is 14 amino acids.

This clonotype appeared a few times. The genes are TRBV18 and TRBJ2-1, with D possibly called TRBD1 or TRBD2 (6 bases each). V was shortened by 0 bases and J by 8 bases, with 11 bases between the two germline ends. Germline V gene sequence: CDR1 KGHSH, CDR2 LQKENI. This CDR3 region has 14 residues. The CDR3 here is CASSPPMGGHEQFF. CDR3 in DNA: TGTGCCAGCTCACCACCGATGGGGGGCCATGAGCAGTTCTTC.

The CDR3 spells CSVEDALVDPEAFF. CDR3 in DNA: TGCAGCGTTGAAGACGCCCTCGTTGACCCTGAAGCTTTCTTT. This sequence joins TRBV29-1 and TRBJ1-1; D uncertain. Germline V gene lookup returns CDR1 SQVTM and CDR2 ANQGSEA. CDR3 length: 14 residues. V shed 0 bases and J shed 6 bases, with 14 bases lying between them.

This chain uses TRBV20-1 with TRBJ2-5, with 7 nucleotides matching TRBD2. Judging by the DNA end, TRBJ2-1 fits better; the J call may be wrong. There are 14 residues in the CDR3. Germline V gives CDR1 DFQATT, CDR2 SNEGSKA (reference sequence). The CDR3 DNA reads as TGCAGGATTAGCGGGTCTCAAGTCCCCAATGAGCAGTTCTTC. Translated: CRISGSQVPNEQFF.

The V call is TRBV7-3, the J call TRBJ2-7, with D possibly called TRBD1 or TRBD2 (5 bases each). V shed 3 bases and J shed 6 bases, with 12 bases lying between them. CDR1 and CDR2 from the germline V gene are SGHTA and FQGTGA. CDR3 length equals 13 residues. DNA of the CDR3: TGTGCCAGCAGCTTGCACCGGGACGGCGAGCAGTACTTC. Residues: CASSLHRDGEQYF.

DNA of the CDR3: TGTGCCAGCAGCCACGACCGGAACTATGGCTACACCTTC. It is translated as CASSHDRNYGYTF. The chain employs TRBV6-2 or TRBV6-3 and TRBJ1-2, with D unclear. The V end lost 6 bases, the J end lost 2 bases, and 10 bases lay between the germline ends. The CDR3 covers 13 residues. The germline V gene has CDR1 MNHEY and CDR2 SVGEGT.

V and J are TRBV9 and TRBJ2-5; TRBD1 or TRBD2 may be the D gene (6 bases each). The V gene's germline CDR1 is SGDLS and CDR2 YYNGEE. V was trimmed by 3 bases and J by 2 bases, leaving 14 bases between them. The CDR3 has 15 amino acids. DNA of the CDR3: TGTGCCAGCAGCGCGAGGGGGACTTCGCAAGAGACCCAGTACTTC. It codes for CASSARGTSQETQYF.

This chain connects TRBV6-1 to TRBJ1-4; 7 bases align to TRBD1. The germline gives CDR1 MNHNS, CDR2 SASEGT. The ends lost 9 bases at V and 5 bases at J; junction bases unmatched: 24. The CDR3 is 19 residues long. The CDR3 DNA is TGTGCCAGTCGCGCCCACCCCCCAAGAGGGGGACAGCGAAATGAAAAACTGTTTTTT. It translates to CASRAHPPRGGQRNEKLFF.

This clonotype was seen only a few times. This rearrangement joins TRBV29-1 to TRBJ1-5, with a weak D call TRBD1 (5 bases). Per germline, CDR1 SQVTM and CDR2 ANQGSEA. V was trimmed by 7 bases and J by 0 bases, leaving 7 bases between them. The CDR3 is 12 residues long. CDR3 sequence: CSAGGSNQPQHF. CDR3 in DNA: TGCAGCGCCGGGGGTAGCAATCAGCCCCAGCATTTT.

Turning to this clonotype: One junction end does not reproduce the germline sequence, and a read error may be involved. The chain uses TRBV2 and TRBJ2-2; no reliable D call. CDR1 is SNHLY and CDR2 is FYNNEI in the germline V gene. The CDR3 length is 13 residues. The CDR3 coding sequence is TGTGCTAGCAAGGTCGTGGAGAACGGGGAGCTGTTTTTT. Encoded protein: CASKVVENGELFF.

V gene TRBV15 combines with J gene TRBJ2-4, with D perhaps TRBD1 (6 bases). CDR3 length equals 15 residues. Trimming removed 5 bases at V and 7 bases at J, with 18 bases between. Germline V lookup: CDR1 LNHNV, CDR2 YYDKDF (reference sequence). The CDR3 is CATSGSGTTSNIQYF. The CDR3 DNA is TGTGCCACCAGCGGCTCCGGGACAACCAGCAACATTCAGTACTTC. The entire variable domain, with the rest obtained from reference TRBV15 and TRBJ2-4, is as follows: DAMVIQNPRYQVTQFGKPVTLSCSQTLNHNVMYWYQQKSSQAPKLLFHYYDKDFNNEADTPDNFQSRRPNTSFCFLDIRSPGLGDTAMYLCATSGSGTTSNIQYFGAGTRLSVL.

In this sample, this clonotype turned up a few times. The chain uses TRBV12-3 or TRBV12-4 and TRBJ2-3; D is perhaps TRBD2 (5 bases). CDR3 length: 15 amino acids. Trimming took off 7 bases at V and 2 bases at J, with 16 bases between the two ends. The CDR3 DNA reads as TGTGCCAGCAACGCCGCTGGACTCTTCACAGATACGCAGTATTTT. This sequence encodes CASNAAGLFTDTQYF.

This clonotype was recorded a few times. Germline and junction disagree at one end, which may indicate a read error. This chain links TRBV20-1 with TRBJ2-7; 7 positions match TRBD2. Germline V lookup: CDR1 DFQATT, CDR2 SNEGSKA (reference sequence). The CDR3 contains 17 residues. The CDR3 is CSARVPRLAVSSYQQYF. The DNA of the CDR3 is TGCAGTGCTAGAGTTCCCCGCCTAGCGGTGAGCTCCTACCAGCAGTACTTC.

The chain employs TRBV12-3 or TRBV12-4 and TRBJ2-7, with TRBD2 matching over 7 bases. The CDR3 has 14 amino acids. Trimming at V came to 7 bases and at J to 4 bases, leaving 10 bases not matched to a gene. CDR3 region: CASTRAGEWYEQYF. CDR3 DNA: TGTGCCAGCACCCGGGCGGGGGAATGGTACGAGCAGTACTTC.

CDR3 sequence reads: CASSSGLAESDTQYF. Here the CDR3 DNA reads TGTGCCAGCAGTTCCGGACTAGCCGAGTCAGATACGCAGTATTTT. V is TRBV6-2 or TRBV6-3 and J is TRBJ2-3, with 8 bases aligning to TRBD2. This CDR3 spans 15 amino acids. Germline-derived CDR1 and CDR2 are MNHEY and SVGEGT. The J segment lost 4 bases and the V segment lost 4 bases, leaving 7 bases of the junction unmatched.